These 19 T cell receptor beta chains came from one sample sequenced in a study of graft-versus-host responses after intestinal transplantation. Clones were read by immunoSEQ multiplex PCR, and TCRdb kept only the in-frame ones, dropping some. Here the sample spans some 13,000 clones, roughly 81% being singletons. Sequenced here: PBMCs, sampled after intestinal transplantation. The receptors were gathered from a human patient who received an intestinal transplant, so some T cells may come from the graft donor.

This rearrangement joins TRBV6-6 to TRBJ2-2, with TRBD2 identical over 11 bases. The V segment lost 6 bases and the J segment 5 bases; nucleotides outside the gene matches: 8. Germline-derived CDR1 and CDR2 are MNHNY and SVGAGI (reference sequence). CDR3 size: 16 residues. CDR3 sequence: CASSPLAGVSTGELFF. The CDR3 nucleotides read TGTGCCAGCAGCCCACTAGCGGGAGTGAGTACCGGGGAGCTGTTTTTT.

The rearrangement uses TRBV6-1 and TRBJ1-5; D gene uncertain. The CDR3 totals 12 residues. Germline CDR1 MNHNS, CDR2 SASEGT. V lost 5 bases and J lost 6, with 8 bases in between. CDR3 sequence (DNA): TGTGCCAGCAGTCCCTTTAGTCAGCCCCAGCATTTT. Protein sequence: CASSPFSQPQHF.

The chain is built from TRBV10-2 and TRBJ2-2; 10 bases are a match to TRBD2. Germline CDR1 and CDR2: WSHSY and SAAADI. CDR3 size: 15 residues. Trimming cost V 5 bases and J 2 bases; bases outside gene matches: 2. The CDR3 sequence: CASSRLAGNTGELFF. In DNA, the CDR3 is TGCGCCAGCAGTAGACTAGCGGGCAACACCGGGGAGCTGTTTTTT.

On this clone: Other nucleotide sequences from this sample produce the same CDR3. The chain has TRBV5-1 and TRBJ2-1; 10 nucleotides match TRBD2. There are 16 residues in the CDR3. Germline CDR1 SGHRS, CDR2 YFSETQ. V was pared by 2 bases and J by 4 bases, with 6 bases of the junction left unmatched. The CDR3 region has the DNA TGCGCCAGCAGCTTAACTAGCGGGAATTTTTACAATGAGCAGTTCTTC. This gives the protein CASSLTSGNFYNEQFF.

This chain joins TRBV7-9 and TRBJ2-1; TRBD2 matches at 7 bases. Per germline, CDR1 SEHNR and CDR2 FQNEAQ (reference sequence). The CDR3 runs 16 residues. Unmatched junction bases numbered 11, after V lost 0 bases and J lost 9 bases. Here the CDR3 DNA reads TGTGCCAGCAGCTTAGCTGTTTTGCGGGAGAGTGGTGAGCAGTTCTTC. It specifies CASSLAVLRESGEQFF. Complete variable domain (other parts from reference TRBV7-9 and TRBJ2-1): DTGVSQNPRHKITKRGQNVTFRCDPISEHNRLYWYRQTLGQGPEFLTYFQNEAQLEKSRLLSDRFSAERPKGSFSTLEIQRTEQGDSAMYLCASSLAVLRESGEQFFGPGTRLTVL.

This chain links TRBV30 with TRBJ2-7; the D gene could be TRBD1 or TRBD2 (6 bases each). This CDR3 is 13 amino acids long. V was shortened by 3 bases and J by 2 bases, with 11 bases between the two germline ends. Germline values: CDR1 GTSNPN, CDR2 SVGIG (reference sequence). The DNA of the CDR3 is TGTGCCTGGAGGTGGGGGGCCGCCTACGAGCAGTACTTC. It encodes CAWRWGAAYEQYF.

In this sample, this clone turned up once. This chain links TRBV5-1 with TRBJ2-5, with D perhaps given as TRBD1 or TRBD2 (5 bases each). The germline V and J ends were trimmed by 0 bases and 5 bases, with 17 bases remaining between them. Germline V gene sequence: CDR1 SGHRS, CDR2 YFSETQ. The CDR3 consists of 16 residues. This CDR3 is CASSLEGTAPRETQYF. As DNA, the CDR3 is TGCGCCAGCAGCTTGGAGGGGACGGCTCCTAGGGAGACCCAGTACTTC.

The chain couples TRBV18 to TRBJ1-2; 8 bases match TRBD1. Germline CDR1 KGHSH, CDR2 LQKENI. The CDR3 has 15 residues. The V gene end was trimmed by 3 bases and the J gene end by 4 bases; junction bases not matched to a gene: 7. In DNA form, the CDR3 reads TGTGCCAGCTCACCCCAGGACAGGGAGGCCTATGGCTACACCTTC. Its protein is CASSPQDREAYGYTF.

The chain has TRBV5-1 and TRBJ2-5; 8 positions agree with TRBD1. Germline CDR1 is SGHRS and CDR2 is YFSETQ. The CDR3 totals 13 residues. J gave up 3 bases and V 3 bases, and 1 base lay outside the gene matches. In nucleotides, the CDR3 is TGCGCCAGCAGCTCGACAGGGGAAGAGACCCAGTACTTC. Its translation: CASSSTGEETQYF.

A note on this clone: Other DNA sequences in the same sample also yield this CDR3. The chain joins TRBV28 to TRBJ2-5; D is unresolved. Germline CDR1 and CDR2: MDHEN and SYDVKM. The ends were cut back, 3 bases at V and 2 bases at J, with 16 bases in the middle. This CDR3 has 16 amino acids. The CDR3 nucleotides read TGTGCCAGCAGTTTCTGGTATCCGGCGGTTCAAGAGACCCAGTACTTC. The encoded protein is CASSFWYPAVQETQYF.

The V gene is TRBV7-2, the J gene TRBJ2-3, with unresolved D. CDR1 is SGHTA, CDR2 FQGNSA, per germline. Trimming cost V 1 base and J 1 base, with 12 bases left between them. The CDR3 consists of 16 residues. The CDR3 spells CASSLGLGGRTDTQYF. The CDR3 DNA reads as TGTGCCAGCAGCTTAGGACTGGGTGGGCGCACAGATACGCAGTATTTT.

By share of the sample, this clone is medium-sized. This chain links TRBV6-1 with TRBJ2-2, with 12 bases identical to TRBD2. This CDR3 contains 16 residues. The junction had 4 bases not matched to a gene; V was cut back by 2 bases and J by 6 bases. Germline loops: CDR1 MNHNS, CDR2 SASEGT. CDR3 sequence reads: CASSELAGGPAGELFF. CDR3 nucleotides: TGTGCCAGCAGTGAACTAGCGGGAGGGCCTGCCGGGGAGCTGTTTTTT.

The chain couples TRBV9 to TRBJ1-2; 8 bases match TRBD1. Looked up from germline, CDR1 is SGDLS and CDR2 is YYNGEE. The CDR3 runs to 16 residues. V lost 0 bases to trimming and J lost 4 bases; unmatched junction nucleotides: 8. The CDR3: CASSVGGRTGTYGYTF. CDR3 sequence (DNA): TGTGCCAGCAGCGTAGGAGGGCGGACAGGGACCTATGGCTACACCTTC.

The chain combines TRBV19 with TRBJ1-3; D remains unclear. The CDR3 has 14 amino acids. V dropped 4 bases and J dropped 0 bases, with 7 bases sitting between them. Germline CDR1 and CDR2: LNHDA and SQIVND (reference sequence). The CDR3 region has the DNA TGTGCCAGTAGTAACACCTACTCTGGAAACACCATATATTTT. Its translation: CASSNTYSGNTIYF.

This clone has only one observation. The chain employs TRBV4-1 and TRBJ1-1, with 7 bases that match TRBD1. The CDR3 spans 13 residues. J lost 7 bases, V lost 4 bases, and 6 bases had no gene match. Germline values: CDR1 MGHRA, CDR2 YSYEKL. CDR3 protein: CASSPVGTVEAFF. In DNA form, the CDR3 reads TGCGCCAGCAGCCCGGTGGGGACAGTTGAAGCTTTCTTT.

CDR3: CASSQGLDTGELFF. The CDR3 DNA reads TGTGCCAGCAGCCAAGGACTTGACACCGGGGAGCTGTTTTTT. The chain employs TRBV4-2 and TRBJ2-2; D is unclear. Trimming shortened V by 1 base and J by 3 bases, and 6 bases separated the two germline ends. This CDR3 contains 14 residues. The germline V gene has CDR1 LGHNA and CDR2 YNFKEQ.

In DNA form, the CDR3 reads TGTGCCAGCAGTTTACGGGTGGGGACCCAGTACTTC. Its translation: CASSLRVGTQYF. This chain links TRBV28 with TRBJ2-5; no firm D call. Trimming removed 2 bases from V and 7 bases from J, with 8 bases in between. The germline gives CDR1 MDHEN, CDR2 SYDVKM. The CDR3 sequence is 12 residues long.

The V and J genes are TRBV10-3 and TRBJ1-1, with D unresolved. Trimming cost V 3 bases and J 0 bases, with 5 bases left between them. The CDR3 contains 13 residues. Germline values: CDR1 ENHRY, CDR2 SYGVKD. The CDR3 bases are TGTGCCATCAGTGATACAGTGAACACTGAAGCTTTCTTT. Translation: CAISDTVNTEAFF.

The table lists this clone with a count of one. This chain uses TRBV28 with TRBJ2-3, with D hard to call. This CDR3 contains 12 residues. Looked up from germline, CDR1 is MDHEN and CDR2 is SYDVKM. The V end lost 1 base, the J end lost 8 bases, and 7 bases lay between the germline ends. CDR3: CASSLSPGTQYF. CDR3 bases: TGTGCCAGCAGTTTATCCCCGGGTACGCAGTATTTT.